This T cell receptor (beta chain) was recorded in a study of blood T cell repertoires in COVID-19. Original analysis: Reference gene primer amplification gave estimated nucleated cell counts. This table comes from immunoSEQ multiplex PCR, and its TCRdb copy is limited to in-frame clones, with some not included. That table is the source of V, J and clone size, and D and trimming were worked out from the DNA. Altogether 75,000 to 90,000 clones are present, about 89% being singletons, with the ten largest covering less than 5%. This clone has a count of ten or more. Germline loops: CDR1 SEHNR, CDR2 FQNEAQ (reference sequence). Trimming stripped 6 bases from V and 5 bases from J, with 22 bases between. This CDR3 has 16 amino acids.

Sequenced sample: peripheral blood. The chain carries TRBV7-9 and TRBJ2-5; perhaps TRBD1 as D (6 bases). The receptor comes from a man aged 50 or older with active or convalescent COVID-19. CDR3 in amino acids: CASSRQLQGLRETQYF. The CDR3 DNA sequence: TGTGCCAGCAGTCGACAACTTCAGGGGTTACGGGAGACCCAGTACTTC.